The text below deals with one T cell receptor beta chain. Its target is not known. CDR1 and CDR2 (germline): SQVTM, ANQGSEA. Trimming took 4 bases from V and 5 from J, leaving 9 bases between them. CDR3 length equals 11 residues. These data originate in a study of beta chain features in type 1 diabetes. Study details: Regarding age, gender and cell yields, patients proved similar to healthy donors.

General observations from the study: Resolution of whether HLA type affects TCRB rearrangement was not achieved here. Within the patient group, naive, central memory and Treg TCRB repertoires appeared more similar to each other than within healthy donors.

The sequenced template was cDNA made from the entire isolated RNA. Method: immunoSEQ multiplex PCR; TCRdb's copy keeps in-frame clones and lacks some. The sample has some 150,000 clones; more than 9% are singletons. This chain uses TRBV29-1 with TRBJ2-7; tentative D call: TRBD1 (5 bases). The specimen sequenced was naive CD4+ T cells from blood. The TCR was taken from a man in his late teens or twenties in good health. Here the CDR3 reads CSVGRVDEQYF. The CDR3 DNA follows: TGCAGCGTTGGCAGGGTTGACGAGCAGTACTTC.